One and the same sample provided the 27 T cell receptor beta chains below, sequenced in a study of regulatory T cells in long-lasting Graves disease. As for time point: newly diagnosed GD, antithyroid drugs for less than 3 months. After RNA was extracted from PBMCs, the TCR library was made from it. To make TCR beta libraries, researchers used iRepertoire HTBI primers and Arm-PCR of CDR3 regions. MiXCR was run by TCRdb on the multiplex PCR reads, yielding one entry per CDR3 protein. The data show around 400,000 distinct CDR3 sequences, about 16% seen once. Sequencing was performed on peripheral blood mononuclear cells (PBMCs), taken at new diagnosis, from a patient treated with antithyroid drugs. The receptors come from a female donor with Graves disease.

Only one count was recorded for this clonotype. The V call is TRBV9, the J call TRBJ1-1; no firm D call. The CDR3 spans 13 residues. Germline assignment: CDR1 SGDLS and CDR2 YYNGEE. The V end lost 4 bases, the J end lost 4 bases, and 11 bases lay between the germline ends. The DNA of the CDR3 is TGTGCCAGCAGCAGGAGACTAAGCACTGAAGCTTTCTTT. This codes for CASSRRLSTEAFF.

This clonotype was recorded at least ten times. The genes are TRBV3-1 and TRBJ2-1; 7 bases align to TRBD1. This CDR3 contains 16 residues. The V gene end was trimmed by 4 bases and the J gene end by 8 bases; junction bases not matched to a gene: 14. The germline V gene encodes CDR1 LGHDT and CDR2 YNNKEL (reference sequence). The CDR3 DNA reads as TGTGCCAGCAGCCCCCTAGGACAGGATGGGAAACATGAGCAGTTCTTC. Protein product: CASSPLGQDGKHEQFF.

This clonotype was recorded a few times. The chain recombines TRBV6-2 or TRBV6-3 with TRBJ2-3; 11 nucleotides match TRBD2. Per the germline V gene, CDR1 is MNHEY and CDR2 is SVGEGT. The CDR3 runs to 16 residues. With 0 bases clipped from V and 6 bases from J, the junction kept 5 bases outside the gene matches. Here the CDR3 reads CASSYSSGRAGDTQYF. The CDR3 DNA follows: TGTGCCAGCAGTTACTCTAGCGGGAGGGCCGGGGATACGCAGTATTTT.

This clonotype showed up many times. The rearrangement uses TRBV20-1 and TRBJ1-1; D uncertain. The CDR3 has 14 amino acids. V lost 0 bases to trimming and J lost 0 bases, with 8 bases between them. The germline V gene has CDR1 DFQATT and CDR2 SNEGSKA (reference sequence). CDR3 sequence (DNA): TGCAGTGCTAGAGACCTGAGGGTGAACACTGAAGCTTTCTTT. Translated, it gives CSARDLRVNTEAFF.

Of note for this clonotype: A read error may be the cause here, since a much bigger clone is one base away. The chain joins TRBV15 to TRBJ1-1; D remains ambiguous. Trimming shortened V by 11 bases and J by 9 bases, and 19 bases separated the two germline ends. Germline lookup yields CDR1 LNHNV and CDR2 YYDKDF (reference sequence). CDR3 size: 12 residues. The chain's CDR3 is CAAHDIGSKAFF. The CDR3 nucleotides read TGTGCCGCACACGACATAGGAAGCAAAGCTTTCTTT.

The DNA for the CDR3 is TGTGCCAGCAATCCGACTAGCGGGGGCCAAGAGACCCAGTACTTC. It translates to CASNPTSGGQETQYF. The chain is built from TRBV6-2 or TRBV6-3 and TRBJ2-5; 12 positions agree with TRBD2. The germline CDR1 and CDR2 sequences are MNHEY and SVGEGT. Trimming cost V 7 bases and J 1 base; bases outside gene matches: 4. The CDR3 consists of 15 residues.

The V and J genes are TRBV29-1 and TRBJ1-4, with unresolved D. Per the germline V gene, CDR1 is SQVTM and CDR2 is ANQGSEA. V dropped 4 bases and J dropped 8 bases, with 8 bases sitting between them. This CDR3 comprises 11 residues. CDR3 in DNA: TGCAGCGTTGGCCGCGAAGAAAAACTGTTTTTT. Its translation: CSVGREEKLFF.

This clonotype has ten or more counts. The chain joins TRBV20-1 to TRBJ2-3; D is unclear. The V and J ends lost 0 bases and 6 bases respectively, with 10 bases between them. The V gene's germline CDR1 is DFQATT and CDR2 SNEGSKA (reference sequence). This CDR3 contains 13 residues. The CDR3 nucleotides read TGCAGTGCTAGAGAAGTAGGGTACGATACGCAGTATTTT. Residues: CSAREVGYDTQYF.

The sample holds a few counts of this clonotype. V and J are TRBV19 and TRBJ2-1; 7 bases agree with TRBD2. The V gene's germline CDR1 is LNHDA and CDR2 SQIVND (reference sequence). The length of the CDR3 is 17 residues. The V gene end was trimmed by 6 bases and the J gene end by 4 bases; junction bases not matched to a gene: 15. The DNA for the CDR3 is TGTGCCAGTAGGGGGGGGATTTTCCGCCCCCATTACAATGAGCAGTTCTTC. Amino acid sequence: CASRGGIFRPHYNEQFF.

This clonotype has a count of ten or more. The V gene is TRBV29-1, the J gene TRBJ1-1; D is uncertain. Trimming stripped 4 bases from V and 3 bases from J, with 9 bases between. CDR3 length: 12 residues. The germline CDR1 and CDR2 sequences are SQVTM and ANQGSEA. CDR3 residues: CSVVGWDTEAFF. The DNA of the CDR3 is TGCAGCGTTGTCGGGTGGGACACTGAAGCTTTCTTT.

This clonotype was observed a handful of times. This chain connects TRBV18 to TRBJ2-7; D is perhaps TRBD2 (5 bases). This CDR3 is 15 amino acids long. The V and J ends lost 3 bases and 1 base respectively, with 13 bases between them. Germline CDR1 is KGHSH and CDR2 is LQKENI. The CDR3 is CASSPQPGFSYEQYF. The CDR3 DNA is TGTGCCAGCTCACCGCAACCGGGATTTTCCTACGAGCAGTACTTC.

The table lists this clonotype with many counts. The chain uses TRBV10-1 and TRBJ2-1; TRBD2 matches at 8 bases. The CDR3 has 16 amino acids. Germline assignment: CDR1 WNHNN and CDR2 SYGVQD (reference sequence). The junction had 10 bases not matched to a gene; V was cut back by 2 bases and J by 7 bases. The CDR3 loop is CASSESSGASWNEQFF. CDR3 coding DNA: TGCGCCAGCAGTGAGAGTAGCGGGGCCTCGTGGAATGAGCAGTTCTTC.

This clonotype was counted only a few times. The chain combines TRBV7-4 with TRBJ2-7; 8 nucleotides line up with TRBD1. The J segment lost 3 bases and the V segment lost 1 base, leaving 14 bases of the junction unmatched. CDR3 length: 18 residues. CDR1 SGHVT and CDR2 SQSDAQ come from the germline V gene. The CDR3 is CASSLDVPRGRRGYEQYF. The DNA of the CDR3 is TGTGCCAGCAGCTTAGACGTACCCAGGGGGCGCCGCGGCTACGAGCAGTACTTC.

The table lists this clonotype with many counts. The J gene is TRBJ2-7, the V gene TRBV24-1, with D hard to call. In germline, CDR1 is KGHDR, CDR2 SFDVKD. The germline V and J ends were trimmed by 4 bases and 3 bases, with 6 bases remaining between them. The CDR3 runs 12 residues. Here the CDR3 DNA reads TGTGCCACCAGTGAGAACTTCTACGAGCAGTACTTC. Translated, it gives CATSENFYEQYF.

This clonotype was recorded many times. This chain joins TRBV12-5 and TRBJ1-3; D might be TRBD1 (5 bases). The CDR3 contains 14 residues. Trimming removed 2 bases from V and 4 bases from J, with 9 bases in between. Germline assignment: CDR1 LGHNT and CDR2 FRNRAP. The DNA of the CDR3 is TGTGCTAGTGGTTTGTCGGGGCTCGGAAACACCATATATTTT. This codes for CASGLSGLGNTIYF.

This clonotype was seen at least ten times. The chain employs TRBV7-3 and TRBJ2-5; 8 nucleotides line up with TRBD1. Germline-derived CDR1 and CDR2 are SGHTA and FQGTGA. J gave up 4 bases and V 5 bases, and 3 bases lay outside the gene matches. The CDR3 is 13 residues long. CDR3 protein: CASSVRGLETQYF. CDR3 sequence (DNA): TGTGCCAGCAGCGTCAGGGGGCTAGAGACCCAGTACTTC.

This clonotype was observed at least ten times. V usage is TRBV29-1 and J usage is TRBJ2-5, with TRBD1 as a possible D gene (5 bases). The CDR3 runs to 12 residues. Trimming cost V 7 bases and J 3 bases, with 12 bases left between them. Germline V gene sequence: CDR1 SQVTM, CDR2 ANQGSEA. CDR3 in DNA: TGCAGCGCTAGGACAAAGAAAGAGACCCAGTACTTC. This translates into CSARTKKETQYF.

This clonotype came up a few times. J is TRBJ2-7 and V is TRBV12-3 or TRBV12-4; TRBD1 matches at 8 bases. The V gene end was trimmed by 3 bases and the J gene end by 5 bases; junction bases not matched to a gene: 3. This CDR3 has 13 amino acids. The CDR3 DNA follows: TGTGCCAGCAGTTTTGACAGGGGCCACGAGCAGTACTTC. Encoded protein: CASSFDRGHEQYF.

The rearrangement links TRBV30 to TRBJ2-3; D gene unclear. V lost 4 bases and J 6 bases, leaving 23 bases between the germline ends. CDR1 is GTSNPN, CDR2 SVGIG, per germline (reference sequence). This CDR3 has 16 residues. The CDR3 bases are TGTGCCTGGAACCTTATGTACGGTCGGCCCGGGGATACGCAGTATTTT. It yields the protein CAWNLMYGRPGDTQYF. The variable domain in full, with the rest retrieved from reference TRBV30 and TRBJ2-3, is SQTIHQWPATLVQPVGSPLSLECTVEGTSNPNLYWYRQAAGRGLQLLFYSVGIGQISSEVPQNLSASRPQDRQFILSSKKLLLSDSGFYLCAWNLMYGRPGDTQYFGPGTRLTVL.

The J gene is TRBJ1-1, the V gene TRBV29-1; D may be TRBD1 (5 bases). The V gene lost 1 base and the J gene lost 4 bases, with 19 bases spanning the gap. The CDR3 totals 16 residues. Germline loops: CDR1 SQVTM, CDR2 ANQGSEA. In DNA, the CDR3 is TGCAGCGTTGAAGGTATAACTGCTAAAGGGGCCACTGAAGCTTTCTTT. The encoded protein is CSVEGITAKGATEAFF. Looking up the rest from reference TRBV29-1 and TRBJ1-1 gives the full variable domain: SAVISQKPSRDICQRGTSLTIQCQVDSQVTMMFWYRQQPGQSLTLIATANQGSEATYESGFVIDKFPISRPNLTFSTLTVSNMSPEDSSIYLCSVEGITAKGATEAFFGQGTRLTVV.

Ten or more counts support this clonotype. The chain recombines TRBV7-2 with TRBJ2-7; D unresolved. CDR3 length equals 15 residues. V lost 2 bases and J lost 0, with 11 bases in between. Germline V gene lookup returns CDR1 SGHTA and CDR2 FQGNSA. The DNA of the CDR3 is TGTGCCAGCAGCTTACAGCGTACCCCCTCCTACGAGCAGTACTTC. This codes for CASSLQRTPSYEQYF.

This rearrangement joins TRBV4-1 to TRBJ2-7, with a possible D match to TRBD2 (5 bases). The CDR3 runs to 15 residues. Germline-derived CDR1 and CDR2 are MGHRA and YSYEKL. The V gene lost 3 bases and the J gene lost 0 bases, with 12 bases spanning the gap. This CDR3 reads CASSHQDFSSYEQYF. As DNA, the CDR3 is TGCGCCAGCAGCCATCAGGACTTCAGCTCCTACGAGCAGTACTTC.

This clonotype appeared many times. The V and J genes are TRBV5-1 and TRBJ2-1; 10 bases agree with TRBD2. Losses at the gene ends were 2 bases for V and 9 bases for J; bases not matched to a gene: 8. This CDR3 contains 15 residues. The germline V gene encodes CDR1 SGHRS and CDR2 YFSETQ. CDR3: CASSFGSGRQREQFF. The CDR3, as DNA: TGCGCCAGCAGCTTTGGTAGCGGGAGGCAACGTGAGCAGTTCTTC. The full variable domain, with the rest looked up from reference TRBV5-1 and TRBJ2-1, is KAGVTQTPRYLIKTRGQQVTLSCSPISGHRSVSWYQQTPGQGLQFLFEYFSETQRNKGNFPGRFSGRQFSNSRSEMNVSTLELGDSALYLCASSFGSGRQREQFFGPGTRLTVL.

This clonotype was detected many times. CDR3: CASSLGPRDFSLGGYTF. CDR3 sequence (DNA): TGTGCCAGCAGCTTAGGCCCCCGGGACTTCTCTTTAGGTGGCTACACCTTC. The chain employs TRBV11-2 and TRBJ1-2, with TRBD1 as a possible D gene (5 bases). With 1 base removed from V and 7 bases from J, the gap between germline ends came to 22 bases. The length of the CDR3 is 17 residues. CDR1 is SGHAT, CDR2 FQNNGV, per germline.

This clonotype was recorded a few times. The V gene is TRBV6-2 or TRBV6-3, the J gene TRBJ1-1, with D tentatively TRBD1 (6 bases). The V end was cut by 2 bases, the J end by 8 bases, with 15 bases between. CDR3 size: 14 residues. Germline CDR1 reads MNHEY; CDR2 reads SVGEGT. CDR3 DNA sequence: TGTGCCAGCAGTTACCGTAGACAGGAGGGGGAAGCTTTCTTT. This codes for CASSYRRQEGEAFF.

This clonotype occurred a few times. A clone one base away is much larger, so this may be a read error. This chain uses TRBV5-1 with TRBJ1-2; no reliable D call. The CDR3 runs to 13 residues. The germline V gene encodes CDR1 SGHRS and CDR2 YFSETQ. CDR3 protein: CASTNGNDYGYAF. CDR3 DNA sequence: TGCGCCAGCACCAATGGGAATGACTATGGCTACGCCTTC.

The chain joins TRBV6-1 to TRBJ2-5, with D hard to call. The ends were cut back, 5 bases at V and 1 base at J, with 11 bases in the middle. CDR3 length: 14 residues. From germline, CDR1 is MNHNS and CDR2 SASEGT. The CDR3 is CASSPFDPQETQYF. The CDR3 region has the DNA TGTGCCAGCAGTCCGTTTGATCCCCAAGAGACCCAGTACTTC.